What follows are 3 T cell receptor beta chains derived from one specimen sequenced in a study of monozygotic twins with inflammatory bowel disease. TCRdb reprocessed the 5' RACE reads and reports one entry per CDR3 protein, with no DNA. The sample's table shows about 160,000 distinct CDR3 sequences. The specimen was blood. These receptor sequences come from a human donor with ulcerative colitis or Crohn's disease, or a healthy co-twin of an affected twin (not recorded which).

The CDR3 loop reads CASSPSLGPNYGYTF. This rearrangement joins TRBV7-9 to TRBJ1-2. Germline CDR1 and CDR2: SEHNR and FQNEAQ (reference sequence). The CDR3 loop spans 15 amino acids.

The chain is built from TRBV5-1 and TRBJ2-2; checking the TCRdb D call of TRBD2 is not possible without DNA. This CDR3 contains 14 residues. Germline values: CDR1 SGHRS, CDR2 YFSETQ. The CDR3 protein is CASSTIGGAGELFF. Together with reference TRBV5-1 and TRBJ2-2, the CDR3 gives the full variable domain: KAGVTQTPRYLIKTRGQQVTLSCSPISGHRSVSWYQQTPGQGLQFLFEYFSETQRNKGNFPGRFSGRQFSNSRSEMNVSTLELGDSALYLCASSTIGGAGELFFGEGSRLTVL.

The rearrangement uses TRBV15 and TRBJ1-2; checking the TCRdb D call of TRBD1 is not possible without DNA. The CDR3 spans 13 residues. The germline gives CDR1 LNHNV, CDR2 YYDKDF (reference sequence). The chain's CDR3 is CATSRDRGYGYTF.